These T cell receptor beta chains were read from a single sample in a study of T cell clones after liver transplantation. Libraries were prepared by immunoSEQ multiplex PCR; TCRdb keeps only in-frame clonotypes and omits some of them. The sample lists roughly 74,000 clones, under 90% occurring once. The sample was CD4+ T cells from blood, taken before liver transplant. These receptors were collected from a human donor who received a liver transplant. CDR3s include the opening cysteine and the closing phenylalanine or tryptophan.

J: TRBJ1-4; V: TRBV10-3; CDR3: CAISDTSEKLFF
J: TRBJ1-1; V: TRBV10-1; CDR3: CASTLDGASEAFF
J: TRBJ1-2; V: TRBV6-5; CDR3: CASSYYPGQPDGYTF
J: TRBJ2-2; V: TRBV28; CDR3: CASSLSATGELFF
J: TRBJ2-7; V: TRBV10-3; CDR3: CAISGIPGEQYF
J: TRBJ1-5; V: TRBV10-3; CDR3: CAIATGGGQPQHF
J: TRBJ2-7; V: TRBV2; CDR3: CASSAVGGASYEQYF
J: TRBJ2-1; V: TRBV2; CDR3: CASSRLTYNEQFF
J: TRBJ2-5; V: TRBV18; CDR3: CASSRGSQETQYF
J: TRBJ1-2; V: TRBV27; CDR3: CASSLGRGQDGYTF
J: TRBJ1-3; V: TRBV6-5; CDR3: CASKKRGSGNTIYF
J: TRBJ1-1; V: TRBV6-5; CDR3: CASTPTGGAEAFF
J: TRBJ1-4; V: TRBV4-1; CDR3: CASSGPGRTNEKLFF
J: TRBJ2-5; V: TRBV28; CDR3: CASSSGDRDQETQYF
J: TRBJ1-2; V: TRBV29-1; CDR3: CSVDRVIGYTF
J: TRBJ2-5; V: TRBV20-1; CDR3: CSVGQETQYF
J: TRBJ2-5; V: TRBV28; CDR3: CASSLPRAETQYF
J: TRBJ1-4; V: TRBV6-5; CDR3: CATRGGGGEKLFF
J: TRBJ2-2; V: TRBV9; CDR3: CASSLSGGTSGELFF
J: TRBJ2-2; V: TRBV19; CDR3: CASSMYKNTGELFF
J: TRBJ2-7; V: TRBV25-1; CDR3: CASSENLGSGQYF
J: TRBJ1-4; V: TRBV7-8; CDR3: CASSPLGGQKNEKLFF
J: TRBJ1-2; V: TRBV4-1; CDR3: CASSQDAQNYGYTF
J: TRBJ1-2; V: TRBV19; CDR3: CASSIATGAYGYTF
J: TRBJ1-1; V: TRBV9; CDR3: CASSTVQVRDTEAFF
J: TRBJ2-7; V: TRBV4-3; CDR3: CASSQDTAGLYEQYF
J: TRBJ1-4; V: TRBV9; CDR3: CASSVDPRNEKLFF
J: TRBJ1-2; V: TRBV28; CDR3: CASSLGGYGYTF
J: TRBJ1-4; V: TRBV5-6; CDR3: CASSLAGVLKLFF
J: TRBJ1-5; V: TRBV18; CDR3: CASSPGASGNQPQHF
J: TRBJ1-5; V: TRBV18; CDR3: CASSPRPFEAAAPQPQHF
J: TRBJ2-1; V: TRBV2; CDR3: CASSGRGGRLAALLAFNEQFF
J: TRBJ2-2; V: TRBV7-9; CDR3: CASSPGTGNTGELFF
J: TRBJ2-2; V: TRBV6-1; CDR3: CASNPRGTATGELFF
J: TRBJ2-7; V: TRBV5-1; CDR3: CASSVDSSGSSYEQYF
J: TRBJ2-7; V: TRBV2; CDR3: CASSTGEEYEQYF
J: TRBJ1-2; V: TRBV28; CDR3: CASSPTGVVGRDGYTF
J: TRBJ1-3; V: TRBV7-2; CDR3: CASSLFQGASGNTIYF
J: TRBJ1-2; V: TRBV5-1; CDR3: CASSWAGSSDGYTF
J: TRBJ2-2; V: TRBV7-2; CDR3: CASSAGLNTGELFF
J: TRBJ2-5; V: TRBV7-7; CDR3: CASSLGAGRWVTQYF
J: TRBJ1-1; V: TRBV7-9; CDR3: CASSYTPGTEAFF
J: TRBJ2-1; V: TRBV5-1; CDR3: CASSSPSRGGPGYNEQFF
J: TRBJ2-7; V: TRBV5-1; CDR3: CASSLFTSGYEQYF
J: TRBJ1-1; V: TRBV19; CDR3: CASSILEGTEAFF
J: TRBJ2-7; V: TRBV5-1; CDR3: CASSFSFTEYEQYF
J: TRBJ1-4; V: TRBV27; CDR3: CASSLSWTGLNEKLFF
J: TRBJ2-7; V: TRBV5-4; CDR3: CASSGDYPYEQYF
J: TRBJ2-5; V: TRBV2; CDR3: CASGGGIETQYF
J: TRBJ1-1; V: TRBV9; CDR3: CASSVEPGGEAFF
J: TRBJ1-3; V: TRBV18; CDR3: CASSPLGAPYLDTIYF
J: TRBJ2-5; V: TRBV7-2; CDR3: CASSLASSGTSEQETQYF
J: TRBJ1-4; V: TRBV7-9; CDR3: CASRQNEKLFF
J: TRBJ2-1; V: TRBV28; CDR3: CASSLPGDYNEQFF
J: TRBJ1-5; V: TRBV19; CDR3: CASSGRNQPQHF
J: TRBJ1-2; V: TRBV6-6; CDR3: CASRFDNNYGYTF
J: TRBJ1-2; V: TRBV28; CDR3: CASSPGQGRGGYTF
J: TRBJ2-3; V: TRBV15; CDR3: CATSRASGSFTDTQYF
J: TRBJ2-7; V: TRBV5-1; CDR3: CASREVNEQYF